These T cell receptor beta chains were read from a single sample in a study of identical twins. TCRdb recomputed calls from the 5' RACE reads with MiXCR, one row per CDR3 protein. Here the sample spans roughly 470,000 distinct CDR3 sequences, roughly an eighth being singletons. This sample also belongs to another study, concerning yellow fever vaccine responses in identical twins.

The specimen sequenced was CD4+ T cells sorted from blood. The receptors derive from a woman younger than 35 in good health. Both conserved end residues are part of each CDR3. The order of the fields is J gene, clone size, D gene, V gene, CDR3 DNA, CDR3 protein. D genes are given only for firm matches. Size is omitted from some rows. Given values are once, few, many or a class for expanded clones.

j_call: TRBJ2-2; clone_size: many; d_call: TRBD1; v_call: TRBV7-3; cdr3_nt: TGTGCCAGCAGCCGGGGACAGGTCTCCGGGGAGCTGTTTTTT; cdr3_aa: CASSRGQVSGELFF
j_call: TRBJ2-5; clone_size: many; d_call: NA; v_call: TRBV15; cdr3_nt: TGTGCCACCAGCAGAGTGCTGGCCAGTGACAAGACCCAGTACTTC; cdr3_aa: CATSRVLASDKTQYF
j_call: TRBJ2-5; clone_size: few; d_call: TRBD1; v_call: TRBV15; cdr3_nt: TGTGCCACCAGCAGAGAAGGGACAGTACAAGAGACCCAGTACTTC; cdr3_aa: CATSREGTVQETQYF
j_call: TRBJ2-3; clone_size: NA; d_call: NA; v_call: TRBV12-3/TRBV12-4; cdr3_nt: TGTGCCAGCAGATCCGGTGGGGGGAGTCGGGTCACAGATACGCAGTATTTT; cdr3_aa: CASRSGGGSRVTDTQYF
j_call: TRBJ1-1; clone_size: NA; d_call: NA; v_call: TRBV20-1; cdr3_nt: TGCAGTGCCTCTAAAGTCGGGGCGCGGGGGCTCACTGAAGCTTTCTTT; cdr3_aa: CSASKVGARGLTEAFF
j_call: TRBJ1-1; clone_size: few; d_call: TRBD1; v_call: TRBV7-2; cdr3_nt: TGTGCCAGCAGCCGACAGGGGGTCCGGCCTGTCACTGAAGCTTTCTTT; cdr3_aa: CASSRQGVRPVTEAFF
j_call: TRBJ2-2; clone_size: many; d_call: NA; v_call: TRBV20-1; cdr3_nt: TGCAGTGCCTATAGACTGAGCGGGGAGCTGTTTTTT; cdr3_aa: CSAYRLSGELFF
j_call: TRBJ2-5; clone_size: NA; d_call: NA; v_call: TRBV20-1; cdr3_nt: TGCAGTGCTAGAGGGATAGCGTTTCAAGAGACCCAGTACTTC; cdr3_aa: CSARGIAFQETQYF
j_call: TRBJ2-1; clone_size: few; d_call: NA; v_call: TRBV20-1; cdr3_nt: TGCAGTGCTAGAGGCCGGGAGTCCTACAATGAGCAGTTCTTC; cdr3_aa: CSARGRESYNEQFF
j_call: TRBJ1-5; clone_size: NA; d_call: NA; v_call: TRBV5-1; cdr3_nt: TGCGCCAGCAGCTTTCGCCCAGGACAGAATCAGCCCCAGCATTTT; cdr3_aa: CASSFRPGQNQPQHF
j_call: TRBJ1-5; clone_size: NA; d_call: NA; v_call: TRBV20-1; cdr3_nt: TGCAGTGCTAGAGATGAGTGGCAGCCCCAGCATTTT; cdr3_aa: CSARDEWQPQHF
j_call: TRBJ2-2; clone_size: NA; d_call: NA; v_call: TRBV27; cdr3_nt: TGTGCCAGCCGGGCCGGGGGCCGAAACACCGGGGAGCTGTTTTTT; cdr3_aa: CASRAGGRNTGELFF
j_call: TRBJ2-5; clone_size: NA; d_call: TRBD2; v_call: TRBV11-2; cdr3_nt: TGTGCCAGCAGCTTCTCGGGGACTAGCGGGAGGGCCCTCCAGGAGACCCAGTACTTC; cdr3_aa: CASSFSGTSGRALQETQYF
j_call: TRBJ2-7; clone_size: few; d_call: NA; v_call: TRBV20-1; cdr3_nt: TGCAGTGCGCACGACCTAGAGACCTACGAGCAGTACTTC; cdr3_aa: CSAHDLETYEQYF
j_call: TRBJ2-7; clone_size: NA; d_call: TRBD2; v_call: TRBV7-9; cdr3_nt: TGTGCCAGCAGCTTTCTAGCGGGAAGCTCCTACGAGCAGTACTTC; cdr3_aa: CASSFLAGSSYEQYF
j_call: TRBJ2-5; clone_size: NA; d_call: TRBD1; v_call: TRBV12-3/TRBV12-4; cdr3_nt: TGTGCCAGCAGTTCTCGACAGGGGGTTGTCCAAGAGACCCAGTACTTC; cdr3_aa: CASSSRQGVVQETQYF
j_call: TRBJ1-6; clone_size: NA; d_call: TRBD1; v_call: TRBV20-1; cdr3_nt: TGCAGTGCTGGGGGACAGGGGACTGGTACCCTCCACTTT; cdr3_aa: CSAGGQGTGTLHF
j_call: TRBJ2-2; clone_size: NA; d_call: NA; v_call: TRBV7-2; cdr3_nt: TGTGCCAGCAGCTTAGGGCCAACCCCTACCGGGGAGCTGTTTTTT; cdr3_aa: CASSLGPTPTGELFF
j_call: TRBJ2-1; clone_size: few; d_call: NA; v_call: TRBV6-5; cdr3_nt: TGTGCCAGCACTTTAACTAGCCTGGAATACAATGAGCAGTTCTTC; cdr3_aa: CASTLTSLEYNEQFF
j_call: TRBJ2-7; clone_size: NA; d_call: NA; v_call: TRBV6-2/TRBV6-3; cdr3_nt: TGTGCCAGCAGTTACAAGCTATCCTACGAGCAGTACTTC; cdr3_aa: CASSYKLSYEQYF
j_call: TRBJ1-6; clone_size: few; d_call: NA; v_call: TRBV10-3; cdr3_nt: TGTGCCATCAATGCGGGCAGGGCTAATTCACCCCTCCACTTT; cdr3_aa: CAINAGRANSPLHF
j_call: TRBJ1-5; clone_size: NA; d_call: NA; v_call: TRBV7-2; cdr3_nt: TGTGCCAGCAGCCGATCTCCGGGTGGAGGCAATCAGCCCCAGCATTTT; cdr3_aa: CASSRSPGGGNQPQHF
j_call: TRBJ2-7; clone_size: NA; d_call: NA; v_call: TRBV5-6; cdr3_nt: TGTGCCAGCAGCTTGGGATACAAGCAGTACTTC; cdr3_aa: CASSLGYKQYF
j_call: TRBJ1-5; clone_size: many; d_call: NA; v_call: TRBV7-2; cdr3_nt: TGTGCCAGCAGCCATCCGGGGAATCAGCCCCAGCATTTT; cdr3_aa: CASSHPGNQPQHF
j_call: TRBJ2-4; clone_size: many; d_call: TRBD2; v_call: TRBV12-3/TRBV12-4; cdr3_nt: TGTGCCAGCAGTTTCGAGGCGGGGGGAGCCAAAAACATTCAGTACTTC; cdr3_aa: CASSFEAGGAKNIQYF
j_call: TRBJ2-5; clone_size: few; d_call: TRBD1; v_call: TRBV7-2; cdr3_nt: TGTGCCAGCAGCTTGGTGGGACAGGCCCTCGGGGAGACCCAGTACTTC; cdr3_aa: CASSLVGQALGETQYF
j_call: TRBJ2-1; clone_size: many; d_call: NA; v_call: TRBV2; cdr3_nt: TGTGCCAGCAGTGGATACAATGAGCAGTTCTTC; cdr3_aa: CASSGYNEQFF
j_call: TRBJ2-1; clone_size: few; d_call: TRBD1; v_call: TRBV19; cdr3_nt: TGTGCCAGTAGCAAACAGGGGCCCCGCTACAATGAGCAGTTCTTC; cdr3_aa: CASSKQGPRYNEQFF
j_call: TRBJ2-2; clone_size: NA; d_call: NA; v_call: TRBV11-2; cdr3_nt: TGTGCCAGCAGCCGGGGTGTGAGAGCACCGAACACCGGGGAGCTGTTTTTT; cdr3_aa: CASSRGVRAPNTGELFF
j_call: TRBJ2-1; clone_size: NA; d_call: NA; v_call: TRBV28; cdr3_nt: TGTGACAGCAGCCCACCGACCCTAGACGTCTTCTTC; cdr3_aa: CDSSPPTLDVFF
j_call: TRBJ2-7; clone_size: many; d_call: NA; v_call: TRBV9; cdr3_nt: TGTGCCAGCAGCGTAGGGGGCGAGCAGTACTTC; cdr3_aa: CASSVGGEQYF
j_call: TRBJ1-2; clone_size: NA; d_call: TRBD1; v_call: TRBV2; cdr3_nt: TGTGCCAGCAGAACAGGGGATCCCTATGGCTACACCTTC; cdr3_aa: CASRTGDPYGYTF
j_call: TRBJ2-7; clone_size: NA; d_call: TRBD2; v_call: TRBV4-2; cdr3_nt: TGTGCCAGCAGCCAAGGGGTAGCGGGAGCCTACGAGCAGTACTTC; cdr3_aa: CASSQGVAGAYEQYF
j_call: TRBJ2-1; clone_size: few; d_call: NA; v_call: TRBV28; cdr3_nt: TGTGCCAGCAGTACGCCACGGGGGCCAAGGGGTGAGCAGTTCTTC; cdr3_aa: CASSTPRGPRGEQFF
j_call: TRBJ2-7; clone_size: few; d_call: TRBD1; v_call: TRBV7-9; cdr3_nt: TGTGCCAGCATCGCGTCGGGGACAGGGCCTTCCTACGAGCAGTACTTC; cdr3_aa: CASIASGTGPSYEQYF
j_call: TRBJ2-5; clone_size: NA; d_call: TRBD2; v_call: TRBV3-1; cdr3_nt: TGTGCCAGCAGCCAAGTAGGGACTAGCGGGGGACAAGAGACCCAGTACTTC; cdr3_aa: CASSQVGTSGGQETQYF
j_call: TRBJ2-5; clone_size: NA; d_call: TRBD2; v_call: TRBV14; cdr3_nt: TGTGCCAGCGGAACCTCTAGCGGGGGAGCCCCTAGGGAGACCCAGTACTTC; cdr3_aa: CASGTSSGGAPRETQYF
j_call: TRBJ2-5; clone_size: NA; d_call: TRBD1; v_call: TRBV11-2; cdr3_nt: TGTGCCAGCAGCGAGACAGGGGGAGAGACCCAGTACTTC; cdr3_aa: CASSETGGETQYF
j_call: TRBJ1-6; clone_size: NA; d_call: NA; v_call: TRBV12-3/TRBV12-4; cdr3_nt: TGTGCCAGCACCTCCCGGAGGGGCAGGAGCTCCTATAATTCACCCCTCCACTTT; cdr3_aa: CASTSRRGRSSYNSPLHF
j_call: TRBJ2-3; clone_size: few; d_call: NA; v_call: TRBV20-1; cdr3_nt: TGCAGTGCTACAAACAGGGAACGAAACACAGATACGCAGTATTTT; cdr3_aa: CSATNRERNTDTQYF
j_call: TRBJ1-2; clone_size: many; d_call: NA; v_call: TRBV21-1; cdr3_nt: TGTGCCAGCAGCAGACAGGGGGGTTCTGGCTACACCTTC; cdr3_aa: CASSRQGGSGYTF
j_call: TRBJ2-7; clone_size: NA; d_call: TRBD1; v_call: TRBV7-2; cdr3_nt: TGTGCCAGCAGCAGGGCGACAGGGGGCTCCTACGAGCAGTACTTC; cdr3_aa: CASSRATGGSYEQYF
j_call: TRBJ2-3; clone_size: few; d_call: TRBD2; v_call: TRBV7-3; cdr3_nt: TGTGCCAGCAGCCCGCGACGGGGGGGAGGCCCCTTAGTGCAGTATTTT; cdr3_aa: CASSPRRGGGPLVQYF
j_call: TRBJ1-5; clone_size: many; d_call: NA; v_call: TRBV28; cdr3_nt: TGTGCCAGCAGTTTACTCGGAAATCAGCCCCAGCATTTT; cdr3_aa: CASSLLGNQPQHF
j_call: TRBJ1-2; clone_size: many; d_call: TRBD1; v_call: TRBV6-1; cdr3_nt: TGTGCCAGCAGCTCCGGGACAGGGATTAGGAACTATGGCTACACCTTC; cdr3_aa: CASSSGTGIRNYGYTF
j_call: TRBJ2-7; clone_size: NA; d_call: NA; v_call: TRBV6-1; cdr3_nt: TGTGCCAGCAGGGGCCGGTGGACATCATACGAGCAGTACTTC; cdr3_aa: CASRGRWTSYEQYF
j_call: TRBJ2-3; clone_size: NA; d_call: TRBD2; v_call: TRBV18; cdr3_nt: TGTGCCAGCTCACCTATATCTAGCGGTAGCACAGATACGCAGTATTTT; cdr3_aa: CASSPISSGSTDTQYF
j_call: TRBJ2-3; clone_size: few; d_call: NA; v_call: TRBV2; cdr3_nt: TGTGCCAGCAGTGAGATTACGCAGTATTTT; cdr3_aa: CASSEITQYF
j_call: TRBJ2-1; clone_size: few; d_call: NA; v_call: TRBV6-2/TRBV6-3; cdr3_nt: TGTGCCAGCAGTACGGCTACTAGAGGGTACAATGAGCAGTTCTTC; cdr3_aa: CASSTATRGYNEQFF
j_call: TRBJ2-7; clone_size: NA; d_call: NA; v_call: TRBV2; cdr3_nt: TGTGCCAGCATCCGCCGGGACCGGCAGTACTTC; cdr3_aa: CASIRRDRQYF
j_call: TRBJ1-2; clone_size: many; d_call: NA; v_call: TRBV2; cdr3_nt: TGTGCCAGCAGTGAAACGGGCTATGGCTACACCTTC; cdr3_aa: CASSETGYGYTF
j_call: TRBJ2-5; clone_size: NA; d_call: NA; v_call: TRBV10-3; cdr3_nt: TGTGCCACCGCGGGGTTGGAGACCCAGTACTTC; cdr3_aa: CATAGLETQYF
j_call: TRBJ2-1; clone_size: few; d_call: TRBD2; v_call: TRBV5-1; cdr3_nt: TGCGCCAGCAGCCACCGGACTAGCGGGGGGGCGGTCAACAATGAGCAGTTCTTC; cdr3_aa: CASSHRTSGGAVNNEQFF
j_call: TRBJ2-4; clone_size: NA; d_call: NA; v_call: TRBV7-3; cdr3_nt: TGTGCCAGCAGCTTACAACCCGACGGTCCGTGGGATTTC; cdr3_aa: CASSLQPDGPWDF
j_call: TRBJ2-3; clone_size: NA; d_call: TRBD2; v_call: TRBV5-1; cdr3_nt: TGCGCCAGCAGCTTTAGCGGGGGCTATAACACAGATACGCAGTATTTT; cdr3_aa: CASSFSGGYNTDTQYF
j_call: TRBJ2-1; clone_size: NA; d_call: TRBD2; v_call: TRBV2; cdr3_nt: TGTGCCAGCAGTGCCCCACTAGCGGGAGTGGGTGAGCAGTTCTTC; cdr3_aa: CASSAPLAGVGEQFF
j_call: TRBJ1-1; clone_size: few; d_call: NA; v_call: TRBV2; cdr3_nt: TGTGCCAGCAGTGAAACAACAGCTCCATACACTGAAGCTTTCTTT; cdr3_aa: CASSETTAPYTEAFF
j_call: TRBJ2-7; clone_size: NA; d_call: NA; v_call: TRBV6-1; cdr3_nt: TGTGCCAGCACGGATCTAGTCAACTCCTACGAGCAGTACTTC; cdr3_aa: CASTDLVNSYEQYF
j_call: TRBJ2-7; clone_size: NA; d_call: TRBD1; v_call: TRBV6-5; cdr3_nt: TGTGCCAGCACCTTCTCGACAGGGGGCTCCTACGAGCAGTACTTC; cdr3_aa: CASTFSTGGSYEQYF